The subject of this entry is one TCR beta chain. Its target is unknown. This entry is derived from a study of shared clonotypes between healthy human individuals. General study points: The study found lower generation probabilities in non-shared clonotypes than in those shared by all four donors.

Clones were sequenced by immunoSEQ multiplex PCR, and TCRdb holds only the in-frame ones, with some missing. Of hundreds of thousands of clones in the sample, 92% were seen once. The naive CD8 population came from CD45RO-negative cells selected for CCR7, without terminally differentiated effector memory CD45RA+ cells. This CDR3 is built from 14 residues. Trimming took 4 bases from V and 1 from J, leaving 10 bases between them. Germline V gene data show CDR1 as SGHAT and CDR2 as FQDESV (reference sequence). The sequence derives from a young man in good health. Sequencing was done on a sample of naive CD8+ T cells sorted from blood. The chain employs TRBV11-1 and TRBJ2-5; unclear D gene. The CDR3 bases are TGTGCCAGCAGCTATGGGTTCGCCCAAGAGACCCAGTACTTC. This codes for CASSYGFAQETQYF.